In this sample, the clone carrying this T cell receptor beta chain turned up many times. It was with unique molecular identifiers that the TCRbeta library was prepared. TCRdb re-derived calls from the PCR reads in MiXCR, one entry per CDR3 protein. Of hundreds of thousands of distinct CDR3 sequences in the sample, around 13% are singletons; the top ten hold approximately 0.8%. This sample is drawn from a study of T-cell reconstitution after alpha-beta-depleted transplantation in children. CDR1 is MNHEY, CDR2 SVGAGI, per germline. This CDR3 region has 14 residues. The ends were cut back, 3 bases at V and 2 bases at J, with 10 bases in the middle.

This TCR was sampled from a girl between 2 and 10 years old with congenital amegakaryocytic thrombocytopenia, due to receive a stem cell transplant. The rearrangement uses TRBV6-5 and TRBJ1-2; D is uncertain. The material was PBMCs, obtained before TCRalphabeta/CD19-depleted stem cell transplant. For the CDR3, the DNA is TGTGCCAGCAGTTATGTGGCAACCAACTATGGCTACACCTTC. It yields the protein CASSYVATNYGYTF.